This section outlines one T cell receptor beta chain sequence together with its context. Original methodology: Estimates of nucleated cell counts were drawn from the amplification of reference gene primers. This table comes from immunoSEQ multiplex PCR, and its TCRdb copy is limited to in-frame clones, with some not included. V and J calls and clone size come straight from that table; D and trimming were deduced from the DNA. Altogether about 50,000 clones are present, around 83% being singletons, with the ten largest covering around 7.2%. Trimming cost V 3 bases and J 6 bases; bases outside gene matches: 9. From germline, CDR1 is SGDLS and CDR2 YYNGEE. The CDR3 consists of 15 residues. These data are taken from a study of blood T cell repertoires in COVID-19. Overall study context: PBMCs, B-cell-depleted T cells, or T cells provided the cDNA or gDNA that made up the material.

This receptor was identified in a man between 65 and 79 years old with active COVID-19. Source material: peripheral blood. This chain connects TRBV9 to TRBJ2-7, with 10 bases matching TRBD1. The CDR3 spells CASSAQGQGNSEQYF. DNA for the CDR3: TGTGCCAGCAGCGCCCAGGGACAGGGGAACTCCGAGCAGTACTTC. Based on the CDR3 plus reference TRBV9 and TRBJ2-7, the full variable domain is DSGVTQTPKHLITATGQRVTLRCSPRSGDLSVYWYQQSLDQGLQFLIQYYNGEERAKGNILERFSAQQFPDLHSELNLSSLELGDSALYFCASSAQGQGNSEQYFGPGTRLTVT.